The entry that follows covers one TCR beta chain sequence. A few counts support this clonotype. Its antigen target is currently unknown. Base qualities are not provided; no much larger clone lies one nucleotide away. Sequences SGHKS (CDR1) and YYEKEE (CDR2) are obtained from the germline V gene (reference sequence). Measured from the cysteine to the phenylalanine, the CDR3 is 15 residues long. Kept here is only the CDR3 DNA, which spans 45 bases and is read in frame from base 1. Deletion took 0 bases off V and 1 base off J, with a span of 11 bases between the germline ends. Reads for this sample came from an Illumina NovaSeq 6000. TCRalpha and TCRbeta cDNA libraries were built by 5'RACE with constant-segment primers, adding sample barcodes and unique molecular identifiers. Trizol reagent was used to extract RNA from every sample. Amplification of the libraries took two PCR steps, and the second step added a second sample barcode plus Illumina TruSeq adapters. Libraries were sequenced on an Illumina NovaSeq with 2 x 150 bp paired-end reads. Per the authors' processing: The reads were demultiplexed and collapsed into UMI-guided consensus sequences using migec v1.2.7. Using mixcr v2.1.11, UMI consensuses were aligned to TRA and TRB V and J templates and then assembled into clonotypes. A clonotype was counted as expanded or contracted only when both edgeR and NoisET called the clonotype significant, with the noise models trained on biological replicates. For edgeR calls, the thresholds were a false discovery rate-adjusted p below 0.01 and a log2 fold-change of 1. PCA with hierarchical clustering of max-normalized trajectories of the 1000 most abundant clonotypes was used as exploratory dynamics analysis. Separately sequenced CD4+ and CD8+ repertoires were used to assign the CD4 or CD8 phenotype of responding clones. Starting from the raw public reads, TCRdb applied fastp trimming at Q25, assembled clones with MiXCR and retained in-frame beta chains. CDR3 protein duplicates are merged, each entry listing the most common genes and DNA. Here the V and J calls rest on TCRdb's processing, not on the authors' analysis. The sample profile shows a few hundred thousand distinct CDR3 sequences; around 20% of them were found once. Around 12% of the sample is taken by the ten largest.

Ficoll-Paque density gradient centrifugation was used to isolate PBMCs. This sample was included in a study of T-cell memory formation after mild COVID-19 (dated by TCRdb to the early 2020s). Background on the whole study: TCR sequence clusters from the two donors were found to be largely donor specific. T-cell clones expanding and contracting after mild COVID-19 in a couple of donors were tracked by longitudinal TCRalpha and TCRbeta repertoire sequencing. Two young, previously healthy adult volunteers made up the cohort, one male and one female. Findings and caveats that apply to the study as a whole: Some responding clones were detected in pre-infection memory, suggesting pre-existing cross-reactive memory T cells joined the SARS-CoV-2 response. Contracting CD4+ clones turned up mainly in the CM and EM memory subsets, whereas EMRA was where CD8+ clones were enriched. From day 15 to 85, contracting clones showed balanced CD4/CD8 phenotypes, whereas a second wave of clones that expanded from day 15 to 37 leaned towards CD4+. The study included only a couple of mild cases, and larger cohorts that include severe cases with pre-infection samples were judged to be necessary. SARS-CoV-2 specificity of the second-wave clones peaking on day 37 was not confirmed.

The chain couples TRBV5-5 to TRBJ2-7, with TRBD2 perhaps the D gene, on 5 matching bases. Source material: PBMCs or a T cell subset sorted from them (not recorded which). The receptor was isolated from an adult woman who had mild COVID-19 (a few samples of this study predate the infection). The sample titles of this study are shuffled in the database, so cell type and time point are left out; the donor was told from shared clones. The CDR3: CASSLVLSGSYEQYF. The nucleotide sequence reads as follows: TGTGCCAGCAGCTTGGTACTGTCGGGGTCCTACGAGCAGTACTTC.